Shown below are 14 T cell receptor beta chains from a single sample sequenced in a study of blood T cells in healthy people across ages. For the second PCR, which ran for about 7 to 11 cycles, a sample-barcoded 5' primer and a J-beta primer mix were used. MiXCR was run by TCRdb on the 5' RACE reads, yielding one entry per CDR3 protein. The sample consists of around 900,000 distinct CDR3 sequences, roughly half of them appearing once. Sequenced: blood. These TCRs come from a woman aged 60 to 75 in good health.

V is TRBV29-1 and J is TRBJ1-2; 12 nucleotides align to TRBD1. The CDR3 loop spans 15 amino acids. The V gene's germline CDR1 is SQVTM and CDR2 ANQGSEA. The V gene end was trimmed by 8 bases and the J gene end by 2 bases; junction bases not matched to a gene: 9. The CDR3 region has the DNA TGCAGCCTAGGGACAGGGGGCGAGGGCAACTATGGCTACACCTTC. It specifies CSLGTGGEGNYGYTF.

This chain joins TRBV12-3 or TRBV12-4 and TRBJ2-7, with 10 bases fitting TRBD1. The CDR3 sequence is 14 residues long. V dropped 6 bases and J dropped 2; count of bases not matched to a gene: 4. CDR3 protein: CASREGTGAYEQYF. CDR3 DNA sequence: TGTGCCAGCAGGGAAGGGACAGGGGCCTACGAGCAGTACTTC.

This clonotype was seen just once. This chain links TRBV18 with TRBJ2-3; D gene unclear. Germline CDR1 reads KGHSH; CDR2 reads LQKENI. Between the trimmed V and J ends, which lost 3 bases and 0 bases, there was a span of 13 bases. The CDR3 is 16 amino acids. In DNA form, the CDR3 reads TGTGCCAGCTCACCCTCGTACGGAACTAGCACAGATACGCAGTATTTT. It is translated as CASSPSYGTSTDTQYF.

The chain carries TRBV11-2 and TRBJ2-3, with TRBD2 matching over 9 bases. There are 16 residues in the CDR3. Trimming cost V 2 bases and J 4 bases; bases outside gene matches: 7. Germline CDR1 is SGHAT and CDR2 is FQNNGV. The CDR3 DNA sequence: TGTGCCAGCAGCTTACGGGCGGGAGGGCCCGCAGATACGCAGTATTTT. Its protein product is CASSLRAGGPADTQYF.

The chain has TRBV29-1 and TRBJ2-1; D remains unclear. The CDR3 contains 16 residues. CDR1 and CDR2 from the germline V gene are SQVTM and ANQGSEA. The V and J ends lost 1 base and 0 bases respectively, with 13 bases between them. DNA of the CDR3: TGCAGCGTTGAAGTAAGGTCCCATTACTCCTACAATGAGCAGTTCTTC. As protein: CSVEVRSHYSYNEQFF.

The V call is TRBV5-6, the J call TRBJ2-7, with TRBD1 identical over 9 bases. Germline values: CDR1 SGHDT, CDR2 YYEEEE. The CDR3 consists of 13 residues. V lost 6 bases, J lost 6 bases, and 7 bases stayed unmatched. CDR3 region: CASNGQGFGEQYF. DNA for the CDR3: TGTGCCAGCAACGGACAGGGGTTCGGCGAGCAGTACTTC. Filled out from reference TRBV5-6 and TRBJ2-7, the complete variable domain reads DAGVTQSPTHLIKTRGQQVTLRCSPKSGHDTVSWYQQALGQGPQFIFQYYEEEERQRGNFPDRFSGHQFPNYSSELNVNALLLGDSALYLCASNGQGFGEQYFGPGTRLTVT.

This rearrangement joins TRBV19 to TRBJ2-5; D not certain. The germline V gene encodes CDR1 LNHDA and CDR2 SQIVND (reference sequence). The CDR3 has 14 residues. The ends were cut back, 4 bases at V and 2 bases at J, with 11 bases in the middle. The CDR3 sequence: CASSTGVGQETQYF. In DNA, the CDR3 is TGTGCCAGTAGTACCGGAGTGGGGCAAGAGACCCAGTACTTC.

The CDR3 region is CSAHSEGVAKNIQYF. The CDR3 nucleotides read TGCAGTGCCCACTCGGAAGGAGTCGCCAAAAACATTCAGTACTTC. The chain uses TRBV20-1 and TRBJ2-4; D is ambiguous. This CDR3 is 15 amino acids long. The germline gives CDR1 DFQATT, CDR2 SNEGSKA (reference sequence). The V end was cut by 6 bases, the J end by 1 base, with 16 bases between.

There are a few counts of this clonotype. The chain has TRBV7-3 and TRBJ2-3, with D tentatively TRBD2 (6 bases). The CDR3 runs to 16 residues. CDR1 and CDR2 (germline): SGHTA, FQGTGA. Trimming cost V 1 base and J 4 bases, with 15 bases left between them. The DNA for the CDR3 is TGTGCCAGCAGCTTAATAGGCACTAGCAAGTCAGATACGCAGTATTTT. This codes for CASSLIGTSKSDTQYF. Variable domain in full (rest from reference TRBV7-3 and TRBJ2-3): GAGVSQTPSNKVTEKGKYVELRCDPISGHTALYWYRQSLGQGPEFLIYFQGTGAADDSGLPNDRFFAVRPEGSVSTLKIQRTERGDSAVYLCASSLIGTSKSDTQYFGPGTRLTVL.

This clonotype has more than one count but fewer than ten. This chain uses TRBV29-1 with TRBJ2-1; tentative D call: TRBD2 (5 bases). Looked up from germline, CDR1 is SQVTM and CDR2 is ANQGSEA. V was clipped by 3 bases and J by 2 bases, with 14 bases between them. The CDR3 totals 15 residues. The CDR3 loop reads CSVEARAVTYNEQFF. In DNA form, the CDR3 reads TGCAGCGTTGAGGCTAGAGCGGTTACCTACAATGAGCAGTTCTTC.

This clonotype has a handful of counts. The chain uses TRBV28 and TRBJ1-6; no firm D call. There are 14 residues in the CDR3. The germline V and J ends were trimmed by 6 bases and 7 bases, with 13 bases remaining between them. The germline gives CDR1 MDHEN, CDR2 SYDVKM. The CDR3 nucleotides read TGTGCCAGCAGAACAGAGATCCGAAATTCACCCCTCCACTTT. Its translation: CASRTEIRNSPLHF.

This rearrangement joins TRBV20-1 to TRBJ2-2; 10 bases are shared with TRBD2. The ends lost 3 bases at V and 1 base at J; junction bases unmatched: 5. The germline V gene has CDR1 DFQATT and CDR2 SNEGSKA (reference sequence). The CDR3 totals 16 residues. The CDR3 here is CSARRTSGVNTGELFF. CDR3 nucleotide sequence: TGCAGTGCTAGGCGGACTAGCGGAGTGAACACCGGGGAGCTGTTTTTT.

This chain uses TRBV10-3 with TRBJ1-2; TRBD1 is a possible D gene (5 bases). The CDR3 loop spans 12 amino acids. With 8 bases removed from V and 8 bases from J, the gap between germline ends came to 15 bases. CDR1 is ENHRY and CDR2 is SYGVKD in the germline V gene. The CDR3 DNA sequence: TGTGCCATCGGGGGGGGGACGGAAGGCTACACCTTC. This translates into CAIGGGTEGYTF.

This clonotype appeared once. A read error may be the cause here, since a much bigger clone is one base away. The chain links TRBV21-1 to TRBJ2-5; the table calls TRBD1, which could not be checked here. TRBV21-1 is recorded as a pseudogene. The CDR3 sequence is 13 residues long. CDR3: CASSNGERGTQYF. DNA for the CDR3: TGTGCCAGCAGCAACGGTGAGAGGGGGACCCAGTACTTC.